Below, 14 T cell receptor beta chains from the same sample are listed, as sequenced in a study of monozygotic twins with inflammatory bowel disease. Reanalyzing the 5' RACE reads, TCRdb keeps one entry per CDR3 protein, without DNA. The sample includes approximately 210,000 distinct CDR3 sequences. Sample: blood. Receptors were obtained from a human donor with ulcerative colitis or Crohn's disease, or a healthy co-twin of an affected twin (not recorded which).

This chain connects TRBV4-2 to TRBJ2-1; TCRdb returns TRBD1, unconfirmable since there is no DNA. Germline CDR1 and CDR2: LGHNA and YNFKEQ. The CDR3 length is 15 residues. CDR3 region: CASSQGSGALNEQFF.

V and J are TRBV18 and TRBJ1-6. The CDR3 covers 13 residues. In germline, CDR1 is KGHSH, CDR2 LQKENI. CDR3 residues: CASSPQNNSPLHF.

The chain is built from TRBV4-3 and TRBJ1-1; lacking DNA, the TRBD1 call made by TCRdb goes unchecked. Germline lookup yields CDR1 LGHNA and CDR2 YSLEER. The CDR3 spans 14 residues. The CDR3 loop reads CASSQDWGAVEAFF.

The chain has TRBV6-5 and TRBJ2-7; TCRdb calls TRBD2, which cannot be checked without DNA. The CDR3 is made up of 13 amino acids. Germline assignment: CDR1 MNHEY and CDR2 SVGAGI. This CDR3 reads CASKGLATYEQYF.

The chain joins TRBV11-2 to TRBJ2-7; the D call from TCRdb, TRBD2, cannot be confirmed without DNA. The CDR3 totals 13 residues. Germline CDR1 reads SGHAT; CDR2 reads FQNNGV. The CDR3 reads CASSFLTGGEQYF. The variable domain in full, with the rest retrieved from reference TRBV11-2 and TRBJ2-7, is EAGVAQSPRYKIIEKRQSVAFWCNPISGHATLYWYQQILGQGPKLLIQFQNNGVVDDSQLPKDRFSAERLKGVDSTLKIQPAKLEDSAVYLCASSFLTGGEQYFGPGTRLTVT.

The chain couples TRBV20-1 to TRBJ2-7. The CDR3 extends over 13 amino acids. Germline V gene sequence: CDR1 DFQATT, CDR2 SNEGSKA (reference sequence). CDR3 sequence: CSARVYASYEQYF.

The chain joins TRBV5-1 to TRBJ1-1; TCRdb's assignment of TRBD1 cannot be checked, as there is no DNA. This CDR3 comprises 15 residues. Germline CDR1 SGHRS, CDR2 YFSETQ. The CDR3 loop is CASSPVTGLGTEAFF.

CDR3 sequence reads: CSAVRGLDTEAFF. V gene TRBV20-1 combines with J gene TRBJ1-1; without DNA, the TCRdb call of TRBD1 cannot be checked. The CDR3 is made up of 13 amino acids. CDR1 DFQATT and CDR2 SNEGSKA come from the germline V gene (reference sequence).

This chain links TRBV9 with TRBJ1-2; the TRBD1 assignment by TCRdb is unverifiable without DNA. Per germline, CDR1 SGDLS and CDR2 YYNGEE. The CDR3 has 16 amino acids. CDR3: CASSLDPGQGDYGYTF.

This chain's CDR3 is CASSSFTRDEQYF. V is TRBV4-1 and J is TRBJ2-7; TCRdb names TRBD1, which stays unverified in the absence of DNA. This CDR3 region has 13 residues. Germline V CDR1 and CDR2: MGHRA, YSYEKL.

The gene calls are TRBV6-2 or TRBV6-3 and TRBJ1-2; absent DNA, TCRdb's TRBD1 call cannot be checked. Looked up from germline, CDR1 is MNHEY and CDR2 is SVGEGT. CDR3 length: 13 amino acids. The CDR3 here is CASSWDGNYGYTF.

The CDR3 loop reads CASSLGLIMGKETQYF. The genes are TRBV7-6 and TRBJ2-5. Looked up from germline, CDR1 is SGHVS and CDR2 is FNYEAQ. The CDR3 contains 16 residues.

This sequence joins TRBV4-3 and TRBJ2-7. Germline CDR1 reads LGHNA; CDR2 reads YSLEER. The CDR3 consists of 14 residues. This CDR3 reads CASSQGRGSYEQYF.

The chain has TRBV9 and TRBJ2-3. The CDR3 is made up of 14 amino acids. Per the germline V gene, CDR1 is SGDLS and CDR2 is YYNGEE. The CDR3 is CASSVEPITDTQYF.